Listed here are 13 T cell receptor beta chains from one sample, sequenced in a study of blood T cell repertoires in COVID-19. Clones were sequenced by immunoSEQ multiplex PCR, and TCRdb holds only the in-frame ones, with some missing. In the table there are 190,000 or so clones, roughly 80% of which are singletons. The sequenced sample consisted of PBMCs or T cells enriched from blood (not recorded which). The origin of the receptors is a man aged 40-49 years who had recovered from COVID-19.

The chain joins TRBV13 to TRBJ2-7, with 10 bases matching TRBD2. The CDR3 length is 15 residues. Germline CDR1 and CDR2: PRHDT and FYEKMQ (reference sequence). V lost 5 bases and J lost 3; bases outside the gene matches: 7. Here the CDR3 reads CASSPSGTSVYEQYF. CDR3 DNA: TGTGCCAGCAGCCCCAGTGGGACTAGCGTCTACGAGCAGTACTTC.

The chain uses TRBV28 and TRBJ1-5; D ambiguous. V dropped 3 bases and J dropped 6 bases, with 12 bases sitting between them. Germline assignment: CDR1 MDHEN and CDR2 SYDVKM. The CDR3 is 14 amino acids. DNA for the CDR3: TGTGCCAGCAGTTTCGTACGGCAGCGTCAGCCCCAGCATTTT. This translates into CASSFVRQRQPQHF. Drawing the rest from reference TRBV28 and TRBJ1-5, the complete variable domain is DVKVTQSSRYLVKRTGEKVFLECVQDMDHENMFWYRQDPGLGLRLIYFSYDVKMKEKGDIPEGYSVSREKKERFSLILESASTNQTSMYLCASSFVRQRQPQHFGDGTRLSIL.

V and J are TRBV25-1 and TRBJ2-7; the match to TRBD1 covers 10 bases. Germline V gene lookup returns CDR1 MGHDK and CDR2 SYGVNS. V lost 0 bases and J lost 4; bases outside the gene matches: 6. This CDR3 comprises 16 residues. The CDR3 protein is CASSEYRGQGGYEQYF. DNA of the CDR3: TGTGCCAGCAGTGAATACAGAGGACAGGGGGGATACGAGCAGTACTTC.

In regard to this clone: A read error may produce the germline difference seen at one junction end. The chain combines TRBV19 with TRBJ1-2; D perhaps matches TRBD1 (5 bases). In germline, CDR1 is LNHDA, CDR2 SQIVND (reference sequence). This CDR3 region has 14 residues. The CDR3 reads CASIIRGRDYGYTF. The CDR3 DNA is TGTGCCAGTATTATACGGGGGAGAGACTATGGCTACACCTTC.

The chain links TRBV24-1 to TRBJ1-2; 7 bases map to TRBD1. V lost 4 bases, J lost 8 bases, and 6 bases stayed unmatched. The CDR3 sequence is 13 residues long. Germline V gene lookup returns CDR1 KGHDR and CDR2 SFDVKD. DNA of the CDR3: TGTGCCACCAGTGACAAATACAGGGGAGGCTACACCTTC. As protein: CATSDKYRGGYTF.

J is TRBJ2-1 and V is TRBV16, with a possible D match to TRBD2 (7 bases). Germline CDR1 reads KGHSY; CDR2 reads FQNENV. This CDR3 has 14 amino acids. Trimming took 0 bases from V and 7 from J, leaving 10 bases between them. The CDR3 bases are TGTGCCAGCAGCCAATCCAGGGGAGGGAATGAGCAGTTCTTC. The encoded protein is CASSQSRGGNEQFF.

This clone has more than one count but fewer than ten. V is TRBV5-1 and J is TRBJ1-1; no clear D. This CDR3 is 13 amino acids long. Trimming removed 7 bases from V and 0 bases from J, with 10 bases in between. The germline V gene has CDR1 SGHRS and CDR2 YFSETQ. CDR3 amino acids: CASRPGVNTEAFF. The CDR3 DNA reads TGCGCCAGCCGCCCCGGAGTGAACACTGAAGCTTTCTTT.

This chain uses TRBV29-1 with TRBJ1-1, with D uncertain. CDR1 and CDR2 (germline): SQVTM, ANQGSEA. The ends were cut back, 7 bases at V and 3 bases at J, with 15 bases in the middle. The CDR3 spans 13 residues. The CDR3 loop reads CSGTQVAYTEAFF. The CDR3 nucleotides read TGCAGCGGAACCCAGGTTGCATACACTGAAGCTTTCTTT.

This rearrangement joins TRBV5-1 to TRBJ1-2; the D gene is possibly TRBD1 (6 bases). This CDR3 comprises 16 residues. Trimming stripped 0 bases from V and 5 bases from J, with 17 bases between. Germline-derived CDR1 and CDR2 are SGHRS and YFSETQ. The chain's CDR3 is CASSLELPGASYGYTF. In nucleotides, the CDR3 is TGCGCCAGCAGCTTGGAACTCCCAGGGGCCTCGTATGGCTACACCTTC.

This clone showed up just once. This chain's CDR3 is CASSPGGAGEKLFF. CDR3 in DNA: TGCGCCAGCAGCCCAGGGGGCGCGGGGGAAAAACTGTTTTTT. J is TRBJ1-4 and V is TRBV5-1, with 8 bases aligning to TRBD1. Germline CDR1 is SGHRS and CDR2 is YFSETQ. V trimming: 4 bases; J trimming: 8 bases; junction bases outside the gene matches: 7. The CDR3 extends over 14 amino acids.

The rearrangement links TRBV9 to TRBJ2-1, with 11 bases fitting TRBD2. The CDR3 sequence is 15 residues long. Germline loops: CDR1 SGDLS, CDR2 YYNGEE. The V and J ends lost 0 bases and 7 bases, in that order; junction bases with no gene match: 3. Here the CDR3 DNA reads TGTGCCAGCAGCGTAGGTACTAGCGGGGGAAATGAGCAGTTCTTC. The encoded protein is CASSVGTSGGNEQFF. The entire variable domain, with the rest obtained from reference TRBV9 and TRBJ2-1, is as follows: DSGVTQTPKHLITATGQRVTLRCSPRSGDLSVYWYQQSLDQGLQFLIQYYNGEERAKGNILERFSAQQFPDLHSELNLSSLELGDSALYFCASSVGTSGGNEQFFGPGTRLTVL.

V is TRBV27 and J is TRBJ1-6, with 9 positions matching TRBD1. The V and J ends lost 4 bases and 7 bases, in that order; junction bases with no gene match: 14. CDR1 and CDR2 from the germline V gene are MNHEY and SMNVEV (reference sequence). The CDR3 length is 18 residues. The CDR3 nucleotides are TGTGCCAGCAGTTCCGGACAGGGGAGGATATATAGGAATTCACCCCTCCACTTT. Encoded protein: CASSSGQGRIYRNSPLHF.

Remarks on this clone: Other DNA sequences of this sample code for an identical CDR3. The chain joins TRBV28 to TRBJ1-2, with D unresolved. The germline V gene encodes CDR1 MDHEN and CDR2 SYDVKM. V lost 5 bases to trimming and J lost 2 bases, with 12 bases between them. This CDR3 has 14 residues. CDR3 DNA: TGTGCCAGCAGTCCCCCCCGGGTGAACTATGGCTACACCTTC. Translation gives CASSPPRVNYGYTF.